The rows below give T cell receptor beta chains drawn from one sample of a study of T-cell memory formation after mild COVID-19. TCRdb re-derived calls from the 5' RACE reads in MiXCR, one entry per CDR3 protein. This table has roughly 300,000 distinct CDR3 sequences, approximately 7.6% appearing once. Sequenced: PBMCs or a T cell subset sorted from them (not recorded which). The receptors originated from a man between 18 and 29 years old who had mild COVID-19 (a few samples of this study predate the infection). Cell type and time point are not known. Both conserved end residues are part of each CDR3. A D gene is named only where the DNA matches it firmly. For some rows the clone size is stated as once, few or many, or as a class when expanded; others skip it.

j_gene,v_gene,abundance,d_gene,CDR3nt,CDR3aa
TRBJ2-3,TRBV4-3,few,-,TGCGCCAGCAGCCAAGACCCTTACGGGGGCGCTAGCACAGATACGCAGTATTTT,CASSQDPYGGASTDTQYF
TRBJ2-1,TRBV12-3/TRBV12-4,-,-,TGTGCCAGCAGTTTACGGCACCGACCCCACAATGAGCAGTTCTTC,CASSLRHRPHNEQFF
TRBJ1-1,TRBV11-2,many,-,TGTGCCAGCAGCTTACCCGGCTTCTTCGCTTTCTTT,CASSLPGFFAFF
TRBJ2-3,TRBV27,few,-,TGTGCCAGCAGTTTGATGGTGGCCCGTAGCACAGATACGCAGTATTTT,CASSLMVARSTDTQYF
TRBJ1-6,TRBV6-5,-,-,TGTGCCAGCAGTTACAGGGTTTTTTCACCCCTGCACTTT,CASSYRVFSPLHF
TRBJ2-7,TRBV7-9,many,-,TGTGCCAGCAGCTTAGCGTCGGTTTCCGAGCAGTACTTC,CASSLASVSEQYF
TRBJ2-7,TRBV4-3,few,TRBD2,TGCGCCAGCAGCCATTTGGGAGGCGGGGGATTCTACGAGCAGTACTTC,CASSHLGGGGFYEQYF
TRBJ2-7,TRBV29-1,few,TRBD2,TGCAGCGCATACGAGCGGGGGGGAGGCTCCTACGAGCAGTACTTC,CSAYERGGGSYEQYF
TRBJ2-1,TRBV5-1,many,-,TGCGCCAGCAGCTGGGGCTCTAATGAGCAGTTCTTC,CASSWGSNEQFF
TRBJ2-2,TRBV3-1,few,-,TGTGCCAGCAGCCTCTCAGTCGTCGGGGAGCTGTTTTTT,CASSLSVVGELFF
TRBJ2-5,TRBV5-1,many,-,TGCGCCAGCAGTTCGGACAGTGGAGAGACCCAGTACTTC,CASSSDSGETQYF
TRBJ1-6,TRBV12-3/TRBV12-4,-,TRBD1,TGTGCCAGCAGGGACAGGGGATGGGGGCCCCTCCACTTT,CASRDRGWGPLHF
TRBJ2-2,TRBV7-6,-,-,TGTGCCAGCAGTTGGACGAACACCGGGGAGCTGTTTTTT,CASSWTNTGELFF
TRBJ1-5,TRBV5-5,few,-,TGTGCCAGCAGCTTCGGTTTTAATCAGCCCCAGCATTTT,CASSFGFNQPQHF
TRBJ2-5,TRBV13,-,TRBD2,TGTGCCAGCAGCCATCGGACTAGCGGTGGTGAGACCCAGTACTTC,CASSHRTSGGETQYF
TRBJ1-1,TRBV7-9,-,TRBD1,TGTGCCAGCAGCTTATGGCAGGGGGAAGAGAACACTGAAGCTTTCTTT,CASSLWQGEENTEAFF
TRBJ1-4,TRBV2,few,-,TGTGCCAGCAGTGAAGTTCCCACCCCTCTTCTGTTTTTT,CASSEVPTPLLFF
TRBJ2-5,TRBV15,-,-,TGTGCCACCAGCAGAGGTCTCCTCCAAGAGACCCAGTACTTC,CATSRGLLQETQYF
TRBJ2-7,TRBV6-1,-,TRBD2,TGTGCCAGCAGTGAGGGCGGGGGGGCCTACTTC,CASSEGGGAYF
TRBJ2-3,TRBV4-3,many,TRBD2,TGCGCCAGCAGCCGAGTTACCGGACTAGCGGGGTTAGATACGCAGTATTTT,CASSRVTGLAGLDTQYF
TRBJ1-1,TRBV7-2,-,-,TGTGCCAGCAGCCGAGGAGGGGGAAGCACTGAAGCTTTCTTT,CASSRGGGSTEAFF
TRBJ2-3,TRBV7-9,few,-,TGTGCCAGCAGCTTTGCAGGTGGAGATACGCAGTATTTT,CASSFAGGDTQYF
TRBJ2-5,TRBV20-1,once,-,TGCAGTGCTAAATCGGGGTGTCGAGAGACCCAGTACTTC,CSAKSGCRETQYF
TRBJ2-2,TRBV7-2,-,-,TGTGCCAGCAGCGCCGGGCGAGGGATGAACACCGGGGAGCTGTTTTTT,CASSAGRGMNTGELFF
TRBJ2-2,TRBV4-3,few,-,TGCGCCAGCAGCCAAGCCAGTGGAGTTAAGTCCGGGGAGCTGTTTTTT,CASSQASGVKSGELFF
TRBJ1-1,TRBV7-2,-,TRBD1,TGTGCCAGCAGCTATACAGGGGGCTTGAACACTGAAGCTTTCTTT,CASSYTGGLNTEAFF
TRBJ1-1,TRBV7-9,many,-,TGTGCCAGCAGCTTAGTTTGGGGTGTCACTGAAGCTTTCTTT,CASSLVWGVTEAFF
TRBJ1-2,TRBV29-1,many,TRBD1,TGCAGCGTTGAAGGGGACAGCCATGGCTACACCTTC,CSVEGDSHGYTF
TRBJ2-5,TRBV20-1,many,-,TGCAGTGCTAGAGATAGACAGCGCCAAGAGACCCAGTACTTC,CSARDRQRQETQYF
TRBJ2-2,TRBV20-1,few,TRBD2,TGCAGTGCTAGACTAGCGGGGGGCGGCACCGGGGAGCTGTTTTTT,CSARLAGGGTGELFF
TRBJ2-7,TRBV12-3/TRBV12-4,-,TRBD1,TGTGCCAGCAGTTTAACAGGGGCCTTAAGCGAGCAGTACTTC,CASSLTGALSEQYF
TRBJ2-7,TRBV19,-,-,TGTGCCAGTAGTATTGCTGGAGTATCCTACGAGCAGTACTTC,CASSIAGVSYEQYF
TRBJ1-5,TRBV19,-,-,TGTGCCAGTAGTATAACGTCCTATAGCAATCAGCCCCAGCATTTT,CASSITSYSNQPQHF
TRBJ2-3,TRBV20-1,many,TRBD2,TGCAGTGCTAGAGATTCGGCTAGCGGGGGGGGCACAGATACGCAGTATTTT,CSARDSASGGGTDTQYF
TRBJ2-1,TRBV18,many,-,TGTGCCAGCTCACCAATCACCTACAATGAGCAGTTCTTC,CASSPITYNEQFF
TRBJ2-5,TRBV7-9,few,-,TGTGCCAGCAGCCTAGGCAGGGGAATTGAGACCCAGTACTTC,CASSLGRGIETQYF
TRBJ1-6,TRBV14,many,-,TGTGCCAGCAGCCAAGAGGGGGCTCTCGGTACACCCCTCCACTTT,CASSQEGALGTPLHF
TRBJ1-4,TRBV7-2,many,-,TGTGCCAGCAGCTTAAGAGCTGGTGTGGGGGCAACTAATGAAAAACTGTTTTTT,CASSLRAGVGATNEKLFF
TRBJ2-5,TRBV20-1,-,-,TGCAGTGCTAGGAGGGCCCAAGAGACCCAGTACTTC,CSARRAQETQYF
TRBJ1-2,TRBV20-1,-,-,TGCAGTGCTAGCAGCCCCACTAACTATGGCTACACCTTC,CSASSPTNYGYTF
TRBJ1-1,TRBV12-3/TRBV12-4,few,-,TGTGCCAGCAGTTTAAGCACCACTGAAGCTTTCTTT,CASSLSTTEAFF
TRBJ1-1,TRBV12-3/TRBV12-4,-,TRBD1,TGTGCCAGCAGTTTAGATTACCTTAACAGGGGGCCCGAAAAAGGAACTGAAGCTTTCTTT,CASSLDYLNRGPEKGTEAFF